These 24 T cell receptor beta chains share one sample of origin, sequenced in a study of blood T cells in healthy people across ages. Then a second PCR, running roughly 7 to 12 cycles, was carried out with a sample-barcoded 5' primer and a J-beta primer mix. TCRdb fed the 5' RACE reads into MiXCR, producing one record per CDR3 protein. The data contain over 1,500,000 distinct CDR3 sequences, around half of them singletons. The specimen sequenced was blood. These receptors originate from a woman in her forties in good health.

This clonotype was found a few times. This rearrangement joins TRBV6-5 to TRBJ2-4; D is unclear. Germline assignment: CDR1 MNHEY and CDR2 SVGAGI. There are 13 residues in the CDR3. V was shortened by 5 bases and J by 1 base, with 6 bases between the two germline ends. The chain's CDR3 is CASSVSAKNIQYF. DNA of the CDR3: TGTGCCAGCAGTGTCTCGGCCAAAAACATTCAGTACTTC.

The genes are TRBV9 and TRBJ2-1; a weak D match, TRBD2 (6 bases). The CDR3 totals 16 residues. CDR1 SGDLS and CDR2 YYNGEE come from the germline V gene. The V and J ends lost 2 bases and 2 bases respectively, with 14 bases between them. DNA for the CDR3: TGTGCCAGCAGCGTCCTTGGACTAACTACCTACAATGAGCAGTTCTTC. It encodes CASSVLGLTTYNEQFF.

In this sample, this clonotype turned up a few times. The V gene is TRBV7-9, the J gene TRBJ2-1; either TRBD1 or TRBD2 may fit D (6 bases each). Germline CDR1 is SEHNR and CDR2 is FQNEAQ (reference sequence). CDR3 length equals 16 residues. Trimming shortened V by 5 bases and J by 0 bases, and 14 bases separated the two germline ends. The CDR3 nucleotides are TGTGCCAGCAGCCCCGGGGGCCCTCGCTCCTACAATGAGCAGTTCTTC. This gives the protein CASSPGGPRSYNEQFF.

V is TRBV10-2 and J is TRBJ1-4; D might be TRBD1 (6 bases). The CDR3 has 14 residues. CDR1 is WSHSY, CDR2 SAAADI, per germline. The V and J ends lost 4 bases and 8 bases respectively, with 14 bases between them. CDR3 bases: TGCGCCAGCAGTGGAGGGGGGGCTTGGGAAAAACTGTTTTTT. Translation gives CASSGGGAWEKLFF.

V usage is TRBV6-2 or TRBV6-3 and J usage is TRBJ2-7, with D possibly TRBD2 on 6 matching bases. The CDR3 runs to 13 residues. V dropped 6 bases and J dropped 2 bases, with 11 bases sitting between them. Germline V CDR1 and CDR2: MNHEY, SVGEGT. In nucleotides, the CDR3 is TGTGCCAGCAGCCGGGGACTTACCTACGAGCAGTACTTC. Translated, it gives CASSRGLTYEQYF.

This clonotype occurred a few times. The junction departs from the called germline gene at one end, perhaps through a read error. This chain links TRBV7-2 with TRBJ2-1, with D perhaps TRBD2 (5 bases). There are 13 residues in the CDR3. The germline V gene has CDR1 SGHTA and CDR2 FQGNSA. CDR3 in amino acids: CASSKYQRGEEFF. The CDR3 region has the DNA TGTGCCAGCAGCAAATATCAACGGGGTGAGGAGTTCTTC.

The chain has TRBV29-1 and TRBJ1-5, with D unresolved. V dropped 6 bases and J dropped 2 bases, with 14 bases sitting between them. CDR3 length equals 14 residues. Germline CDR1 reads SQVTM; CDR2 reads ANQGSEA. The DNA of the CDR3 is TGCAGCGTCCCGACGGTACGGGGCAATCAGCCCCAGCATTTT. This translates into CSVPTVRGNQPQHF.

The rearrangement joins TRBV12-3 or TRBV12-4 to TRBJ1-2; no reliable D call. The CDR3 sequence is 13 residues long. The V gene lost 7 bases and the J gene lost 3 bases, with 12 bases spanning the gap. The CDR3 is CASKEQPYYGYTF. As DNA, the CDR3 is TGTGCCAGCAAGGAGCAGCCTTACTATGGCTACACCTTC.

This rearrangement joins TRBV20-1 to TRBJ2-3; D is perhaps TRBD2 (6 bases). Germline values: CDR1 DFQATT, CDR2 SNEGSKA (reference sequence). Trimming removed 6 bases from V and 6 bases from J, with 13 bases in between. The CDR3 is made up of 12 amino acids. CDR3: CSARLVPDTQYF. The CDR3 DNA is TGCAGTGCCAGACTAGTACCGGATACGCAGTATTTT.

This clonotype has just a few counts. The V and J genes are TRBV7-9 and TRBJ2-4, with D unresolved. The length of the CDR3 is 14 residues. The germline V gene encodes CDR1 SEHNR and CDR2 FQNEAQ (reference sequence). V dropped 3 bases and J dropped 2 bases, with 8 bases sitting between them. CDR3 loop: CASSFVGSKNIQYF. The CDR3 nucleotides are TGTGCCAGCAGCTTTGTGGGTTCCAAAAACATTCAGTACTTC.

The V and J genes are TRBV5-1 and TRBJ2-1, with 7 bases identical to TRBD2. This CDR3 has 15 amino acids. Germline V lookup: CDR1 SGHRS, CDR2 YFSETQ. V trimming: 2 bases; J trimming: 4 bases; junction bases outside the gene matches: 6. The CDR3 nucleotides read TGCGCCAGCAGCTTCCGGGGGGACGGGTACAATGAGCAGTTCTTC. This codes for CASSFRGDGYNEQFF.

The gene calls are TRBV27 and TRBJ1-2; the match to TRBD1 covers 7 bases. Germline trimming cut 6 bases from V and 4 bases from J; bases unmatched to any gene: 17. CDR1 MNHEY and CDR2 SMNVEV come from the germline V gene (reference sequence). The CDR3 covers 17 residues. CDR3 bases: TGTGCCAGCAGCCCACACAGGGGCACCGGACAGCTCTATGGCTACACCTTC. Translating it yields CASSPHRGTGQLYGYTF.

The chain recombines TRBV4-3 with TRBJ2-1, with D unclear. V lost 0 bases, J lost 9 bases, and 12 bases lay in between. CDR3 length equals 14 residues. Germline V CDR1 and CDR2: LGHNA, YSLEER. The CDR3 here is CASSQDLLVSEQFF. The CDR3 bases are TGCGCCAGCAGCCAAGATCTATTAGTATCTGAGCAGTTCTTC.

The chain has TRBV7-9 and TRBJ2-5; tentatively, D is TRBD1 (6 bases). The germline V gene has CDR1 SEHNR and CDR2 FQNEAQ (reference sequence). The CDR3 is 15 amino acids. Trimming took 7 bases from V and 5 from J, leaving 20 bases between them. The CDR3 spells CASTGPGQLRETQYF. The CDR3 DNA sequence: TGTGCCAGCACCGGACCGGGACAATTAAGGGAGACCCAGTACTTC.

CDR3 nucleotide sequence: TGTGCCAGCAGCTTAAGCGGGAATAGAGGAGAGACCCAGTACTTC. It specifies CASSLSGNRGETQYF. The chain has TRBV7-9 and TRBJ2-5; 7 bases align to TRBD2. CDR1 SEHNR and CDR2 FQNEAQ come from the germline V gene (reference sequence). Germline trimming cut 2 bases from V and 4 bases from J; bases unmatched to any gene: 7. The CDR3 loop spans 15 amino acids.

The V gene is TRBV18, the J gene TRBJ1-5, with 10 nucleotides matching TRBD1. The J segment lost 2 bases and the V segment lost 6 bases, leaving 7 bases of the junction unmatched. The germline V gene has CDR1 KGHSH and CDR2 LQKENI. This CDR3 has 16 residues. CDR3 sequence (DNA): TGTGCCAGCTCGCCCGACAGGGGGCGAGGCAATCAGCCCCAGCATTTT. Its translation: CASSPDRGRGNQPQHF.

V and J are TRBV5-5 and TRBJ1-2, with unresolved D. This CDR3 is built from 14 residues. Germline V gene data show CDR1 as SGHKS and CDR2 as YYEKEE (reference sequence). Trimming cost V 4 bases and J 4 bases, with 14 bases left between them. DNA for the CDR3: TGTGCCAGCAGCCCGCCCTGGCAGATCTATGGCTACACCTTC. Protein sequence: CASSPPWQIYGYTF.

This chain joins TRBV28 and TRBJ2-1; 8 bases are shared with TRBD1. The length of the CDR3 is 15 residues. The junction had 10 bases not matched to a gene; V was cut back by 2 bases and J by 10 bases. Germline CDR1 is MDHEN and CDR2 is SYDVKM. For the CDR3, the DNA is TGTGCCAGCAGTTTAATAGGGACAGGTCTGGGGGAGCAGTTCTTC. It encodes CASSLIGTGLGEQFF.

The chain is built from TRBV4-1 and TRBJ2-5; D unresolved. CDR3 size: 15 residues. V was cut by 1 base and J by 0 bases, with 9 bases left in between. Germline loops: CDR1 MGHRA, CDR2 YSYEKL. The CDR3 spells CASSQGPFHQETQYF. Here the CDR3 DNA reads TGCGCCAGCAGCCAAGGGCCGTTCCACCAAGAGACCCAGTACTTC.

The gene calls are TRBV5-1 and TRBJ1-1, with D possibly TRBD1 on 5 matching bases. The ends were cut back, 5 bases at V and 3 bases at J, with 5 bases in the middle. CDR1 SGHRS and CDR2 YFSETQ come from the germline V gene. The CDR3 consists of 11 residues. In DNA form, the CDR3 reads TGCGCCAGCAGGACAGACACTGAAGCTTTCTTT. It codes for CASRTDTEAFF. Full variable domain (rest looked up from reference TRBV5-1 and TRBJ1-1): KAGVTQTPRYLIKTRGQQVTLSCSPISGHRSVSWYQQTPGQGLQFLFEYFSETQRNKGNFPGRFSGRQFSNSRSEMNVSTLELGDSALYLCASRTDTEAFFGQGTRLTVV.

About this clonotype itself: At one boundary the junction diverges from the germline segment, which might be a read error. The chain links TRBV27 to TRBJ2-3; D ambiguous. CDR1 and CDR2 from the germline V gene are MNHEY and SMNVEV (reference sequence). The CDR3 is made up of 16 amino acids. The CDR3 loop is CTSSPKARWPTDTKYF. DNA for the CDR3: TGTACCAGCAGTCCCAAGGCCCGGTGGCCCACAGATACGAAGTATTTT.

The chain employs TRBV9 and TRBJ2-7; 16 positions agree with TRBD2. Germline V gene lookup returns CDR1 SGDLS and CDR2 YYNGEE. V gave up 2 bases and J gave up 0 bases; unmatched junction bases: 8. This CDR3 spans 19 amino acids. The CDR3 DNA reads TGTGCCAGCAGCGTCCACCCGGGACTAGCGGGGGGGTTCTCCTACGAGCAGTACTTC. Amino acids: CASSVHPGLAGGFSYEQYF.

This clonotype has only a few counts. The V gene is TRBV5-1, the J gene TRBJ2-7; 12 bases line up with TRBD2. Per germline, CDR1 SGHRS and CDR2 YFSETQ. The CDR3 is 15 residues long. The V segment lost 5 bases and the J segment 0 bases; nucleotides outside the gene matches: 3. CDR3 region: CASRRTSGASYEQYF. DNA for the CDR3: TGCGCCAGCAGGAGGACTAGCGGGGCCTCCTACGAGCAGTACTTC.

This chain links TRBV6-5 with TRBJ2-4, with D perhaps given as TRBD1 or TRBD2 (6 bases each). The germline CDR1 and CDR2 sequences are MNHEY and SVGAGI. Trimming left V 2 bases short and J 7 bases short, with 12 bases between. The CDR3 has 14 amino acids. In DNA, the CDR3 is TGTGCCAGCAGTTACCTTGGGGGGCGGAACATTCAGTACTTC. Its protein is CASSYLGGRNIQYF.